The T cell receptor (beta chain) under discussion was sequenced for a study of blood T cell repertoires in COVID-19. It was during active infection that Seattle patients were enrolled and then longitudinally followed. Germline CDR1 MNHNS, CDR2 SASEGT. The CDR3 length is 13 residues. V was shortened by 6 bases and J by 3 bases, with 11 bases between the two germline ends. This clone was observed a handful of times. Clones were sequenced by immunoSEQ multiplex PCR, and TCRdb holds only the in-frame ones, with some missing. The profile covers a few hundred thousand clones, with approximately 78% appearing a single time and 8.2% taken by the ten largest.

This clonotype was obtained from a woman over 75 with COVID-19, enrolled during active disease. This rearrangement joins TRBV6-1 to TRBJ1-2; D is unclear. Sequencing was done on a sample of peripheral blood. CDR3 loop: CASRLETDYGYTF. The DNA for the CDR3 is TGTGCCAGCAGATTAGAAACCGACTATGGCTACACCTTC.